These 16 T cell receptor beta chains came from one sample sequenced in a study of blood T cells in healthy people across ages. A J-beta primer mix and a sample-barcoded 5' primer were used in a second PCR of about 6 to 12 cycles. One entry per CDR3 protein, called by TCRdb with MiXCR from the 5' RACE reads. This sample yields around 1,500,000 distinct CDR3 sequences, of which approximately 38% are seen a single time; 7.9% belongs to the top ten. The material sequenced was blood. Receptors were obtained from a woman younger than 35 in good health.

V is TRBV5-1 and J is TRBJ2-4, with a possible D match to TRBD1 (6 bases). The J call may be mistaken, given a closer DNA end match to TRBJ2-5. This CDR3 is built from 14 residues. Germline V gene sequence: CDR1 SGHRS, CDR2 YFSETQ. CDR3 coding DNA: TGCGCCAGCAGCTATTGGGCAGGGGAAGAGACCCAGTACTTC. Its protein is CASSYWAGEETQYF.

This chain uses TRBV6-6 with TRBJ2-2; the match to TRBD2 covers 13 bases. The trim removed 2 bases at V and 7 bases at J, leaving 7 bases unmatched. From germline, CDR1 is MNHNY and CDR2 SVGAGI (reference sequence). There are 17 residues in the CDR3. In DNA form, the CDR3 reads TGTGCCAGCAGTTACGGGACTAGCGGGATAACAGGCGGGGAGCTGTTTTTT. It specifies CASSYGTSGITGGELFF.

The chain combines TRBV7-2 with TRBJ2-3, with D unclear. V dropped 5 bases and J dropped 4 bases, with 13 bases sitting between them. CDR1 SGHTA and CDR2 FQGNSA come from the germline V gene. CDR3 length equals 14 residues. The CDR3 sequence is CASSPSAAADTQYF. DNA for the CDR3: TGTGCCAGCAGCCCAAGCGCGGCCGCAGATACGCAGTATTTT.

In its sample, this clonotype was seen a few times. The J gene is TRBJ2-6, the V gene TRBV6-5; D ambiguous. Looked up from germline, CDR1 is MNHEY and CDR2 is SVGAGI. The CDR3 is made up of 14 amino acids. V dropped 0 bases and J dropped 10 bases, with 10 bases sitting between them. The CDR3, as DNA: TGTGCCAGCAGTTACTCGTCCGAGACTAACGTCCTGACTTTC. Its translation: CASSYSSETNVLTF.

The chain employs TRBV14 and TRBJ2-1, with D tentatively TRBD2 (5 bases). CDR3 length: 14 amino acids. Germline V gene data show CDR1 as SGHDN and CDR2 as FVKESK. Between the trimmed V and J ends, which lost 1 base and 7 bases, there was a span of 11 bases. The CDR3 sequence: CASSQVGGVNEQFF. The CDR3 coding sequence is TGTGCCAGCAGCCAAGTAGGAGGCGTTAATGAGCAGTTCTTC. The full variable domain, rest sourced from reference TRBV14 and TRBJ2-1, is EAGVTQFPSHSVIEKGQTVTLRCDPISGHDNLYWYRRVMGKEIKFLLHFVKESKQDESGMPNNRFLAERTGGTYSTLKVQPAELEDSGVYFCASSQVGGVNEQFFGPGTRLTVL.

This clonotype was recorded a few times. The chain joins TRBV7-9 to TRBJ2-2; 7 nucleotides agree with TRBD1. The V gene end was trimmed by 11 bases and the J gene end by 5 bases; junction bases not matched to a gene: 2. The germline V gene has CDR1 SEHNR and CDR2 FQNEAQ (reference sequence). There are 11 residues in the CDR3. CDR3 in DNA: TGTGCCGCGACAGGGACCGGGGAGCTGTTTTTT. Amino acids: CAATGTGELFF.

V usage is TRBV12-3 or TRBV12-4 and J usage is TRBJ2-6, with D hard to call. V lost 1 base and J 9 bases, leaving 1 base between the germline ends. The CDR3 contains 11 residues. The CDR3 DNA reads TGTGCCAGCAGTTTAGGCAACGTCCTGACTTTC. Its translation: CASSLGNVLTF.

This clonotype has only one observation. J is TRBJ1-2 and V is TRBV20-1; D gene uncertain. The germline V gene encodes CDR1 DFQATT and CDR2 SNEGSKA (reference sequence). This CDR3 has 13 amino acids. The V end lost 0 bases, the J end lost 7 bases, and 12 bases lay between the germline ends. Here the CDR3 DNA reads TGCAGTGCTAGAGATCCTAGTTCTGCTGGCTACACCTTC. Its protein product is CSARDPSSAGYTF.

The CDR3 sequence: CASSPLVGQDYGYTF. The CDR3 nucleotides read TGTGCCAGCTCACCATTGGTGGGACAAGACTATGGCTACACCTTC. V gene TRBV18 combines with J gene TRBJ1-2; a weak D match, TRBD1 (6 bases). The CDR3 is made up of 15 amino acids. From germline, CDR1 is KGHSH and CDR2 LQKENI. Trimming shortened V by 2 bases and J by 3 bases, and 13 bases separated the two germline ends.

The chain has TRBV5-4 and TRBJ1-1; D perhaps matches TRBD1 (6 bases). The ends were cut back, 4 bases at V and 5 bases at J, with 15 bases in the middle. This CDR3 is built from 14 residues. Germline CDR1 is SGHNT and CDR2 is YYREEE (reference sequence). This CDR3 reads CASSPPQGWTEAFF. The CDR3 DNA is TGTGCCAGCAGCCCTCCACAGGGTTGGACTGAAGCTTTCTTT.

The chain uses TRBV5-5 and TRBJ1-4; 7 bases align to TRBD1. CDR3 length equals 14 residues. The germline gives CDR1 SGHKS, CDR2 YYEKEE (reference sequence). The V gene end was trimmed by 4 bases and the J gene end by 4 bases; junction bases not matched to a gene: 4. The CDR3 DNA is TGTGCCAGCAGCCCGACAGGGCTTAATGAAAAACTGTTTTTT. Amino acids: CASSPTGLNEKLFF.

The CDR3 spells CASSWPSTSTDTQYF. In DNA form, the CDR3 reads TGCGCCAGCAGCTGGCCCTCGACTAGCACAGATACGCAGTATTTT. The genes are TRBV5-1 and TRBJ2-3; D is undetermined. Germline CDR1 SGHRS, CDR2 YFSETQ. There are 15 residues in the CDR3. V gave up 3 bases and J gave up 0 bases, with 11 bases separating them.

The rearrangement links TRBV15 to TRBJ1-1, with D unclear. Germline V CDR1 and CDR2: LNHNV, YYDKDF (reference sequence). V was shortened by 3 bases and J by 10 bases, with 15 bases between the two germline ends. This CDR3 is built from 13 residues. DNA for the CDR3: TGTGCCACCAGCAGGGATACTGAGCATCGAGCTTTCTTT. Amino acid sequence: CATSRDTEHRAFF.

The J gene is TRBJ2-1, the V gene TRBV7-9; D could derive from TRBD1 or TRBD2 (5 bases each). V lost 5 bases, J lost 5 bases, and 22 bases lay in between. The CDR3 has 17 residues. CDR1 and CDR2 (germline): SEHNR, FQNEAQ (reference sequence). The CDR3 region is CASSPYRSGTRDNEQFF. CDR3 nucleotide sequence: TGTGCCAGCAGCCCATATCGCTCCGGGACGAGGGACAATGAGCAGTTCTTC.

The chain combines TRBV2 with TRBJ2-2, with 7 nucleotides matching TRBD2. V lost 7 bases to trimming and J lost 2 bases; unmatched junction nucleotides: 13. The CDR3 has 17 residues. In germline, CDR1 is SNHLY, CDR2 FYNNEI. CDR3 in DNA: TGTGCCAGCACCCCCTTGGGGCTAGCGGACAACACCGGGGAGCTGTTTTTT. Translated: CASTPLGLADNTGELFF. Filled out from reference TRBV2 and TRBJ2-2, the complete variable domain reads EPEVTQTPSHQVTQMGQEVILRCVPISNHLYFYWYRQILGQKVEFLVSFYNNEISEKSEIFDDQFSVERPDGSNFTLKIRSTKLEDSAMYFCASTPLGLADNTGELFFGEGSRLTVL.

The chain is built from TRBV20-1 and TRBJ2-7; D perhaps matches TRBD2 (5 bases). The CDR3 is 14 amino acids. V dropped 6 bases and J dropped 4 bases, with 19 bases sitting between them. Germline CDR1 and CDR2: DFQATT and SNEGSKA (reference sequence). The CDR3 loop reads CSATRHPPGYEQYF. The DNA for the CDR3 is TGCAGTGCGACAAGACACCCTCCGGGGTACGAGCAGTACTTC.